Sequencing of this T cell receptor beta chain was carried out in a study of shared T cell receptors in the human thymus. Clones were sequenced by immunoSEQ multiplex PCR, and TCRdb holds only the in-frame ones, with some missing. This sample has 600,000 to 900,000 clones, with 80% to 90% found just once. There are 15 residues in the CDR3. Germline V gene data show CDR1 as MNHNS and CDR2 as SASEGT. Trimming removed 7 bases from V and 1 base from J, with 11 bases in between. The data also belong to a second study, concerning human thymus T cells. Per that paper: The sample donors, healthy Finnish infants, were having corrective surgery for congenital heart defects. Resections obtained during corrective heart surgery supplied the thymus tissue. Gene usage for V and J segments appeared biased in thymic and blood repertoires. What related research reported was that thymic repertoires overlapped highly among unrelated individuals.

Sequencing was done on a sample of thymocytes. The gene calls are TRBV6-1 and TRBJ1-6; D perhaps matches TRBD1 (5 bases). The receptor's source is a girl under two years old with a congenital heart defect. CDR3 in DNA: TGTGCCAGCAAAGGGGTGAGGTCCTATAATTCACCCCTCCACTTT. The encoded protein is CASKGVRSYNSPLHF.